Here is one T cell receptor (beta chain) with its context. Its antigen is still unknown. This entry is derived from a study of T-cell reconstitution after alpha-beta-depleted transplantation in children. Study-level findings and limits: T-cell counts and diversity were attributed mostly to newly produced T cells one year after transplant. Approximately two months post-transplant, alpha-beta T cells reportedly originated from several hundred expanded graft clones.

This CDR3 has 14 amino acids. V dropped 4 bases and J dropped 2 bases, with 9 bases sitting between them. Germline V CDR1 and CDR2: KGHSH, LQKENI. A library of TCRbeta sequences, prepared with unique molecular identifiers, was generated. TCRdb called the PCR reads again in MiXCR, with one record for every CDR3 protein. Altogether approximately 500,000 distinct CDR3 sequences are present, under 12% being singletons, with the ten largest covering 2%. The gene calls are TRBV18 and TRBJ2-4, with unresolved D. The TCR comes from a child aged 2 to 15 with inherited bone marrow failure, due to receive a stem cell transplant. Material: PBMCs, obtained before TCRalphabeta/CD19-depleted stem cell transplant. The CDR3 loop is CASSQGLSKNIQYF. CDR3 coding DNA: TGTGCCAGCTCACAGGGATTATCCAAAAACATTCAGTACTTC.